Below, one TCR beta chain is given with its context. This sample was taken from a study of T cells after yellow fever vaccination. Study overall: The study sorted EM, EMRA, CM and Tscm memory subsets by CD3, CD45RA, CCR7 and CD95. Fractions of low cell number were prepared using SMART-Seq v4 Ultra Low Input.

A single record per CDR3 protein comes from TCRdb applying MiXCR to the 5' RACE reads. The sample contains 29,000 or so distinct CDR3 sequences, approximately 6% of which appear only once. The CDR3 covers 11 residues. Trimming removed 5 bases from V and 4 bases from J, with 8 bases in between. Per germline, CDR1 DFQATT and CDR2 SNEGSKA (reference sequence). The study's findings and limits: Most primary-vaccination clones reappeared after the booster (about 97% CD4, about 87% CD8). Though it reached lower strength, the secondary response hit its peak faster, day 5 versus 15.

The sample in question was PBMCs, either bulk or a sorted T-cell subset (CD4+, CD8+, memory, or dextramer-sorted; not recorded which), obtained on the day of the yellow fever booster vaccination. This clonotype was obtained from a man aged 25-45 years who received the YFV17D yellow fever vaccine. V is TRBV20-1 and J is TRBJ2-5; unclear D gene. CDR3 nucleotides: TGCAGTGCTCACTGGGGAGAGACCCAGTACTTC. The encoded protein is CSAHWGETQYF.